The T cell receptor (beta chain) described here comes from a study of blood T cell repertoires in COVID-19. As for the study in general: Acute and convalescent COVID-19 specimens originated in the United States, Italy and Spain. T cells, B-cell-depleted T cells, or PBMCs provided the cDNA or gDNA that served as material.

In the study's own analysis: Amplification of reference gene primers was used by the study to estimate nucleated cell counts. This table comes from immunoSEQ multiplex PCR, and its TCRdb copy is limited to in-frame clones, with some not included. That table gives V, J and clone size, and the DNA gave D and trimming. This table has hundreds of thousands of clones, 80% to 90% appearing once. Unmatched junction bases numbered 5, after V lost 9 bases and J lost 3 bases. Germline V gene lookup returns CDR1 LNHDA and CDR2 SQIVND (reference sequence). This CDR3 has 13 amino acids. The sequenced sample consisted of peripheral blood. This TCR derives from a woman aged 45-59 years with COVID-19, enrolled during active disease. The chain couples TRBV19 to TRBJ2-1; 7 nucleotides align to TRBD1. The CDR3 reads CASRDSLYNEQFF. The CDR3 nucleotides are TGTGCCAGCCGGGACAGCCTCTACAATGAGCAGTTCTTC.